A selection of T cell receptor beta chains follows, all from one sample in a study of early T cells in non-severe SARS-CoV-2 infection. From the 5' RACE reads, TCRdb called clonotypes with MiXCR, one entry per CDR3 protein. The profile shows about 77,000 distinct CDR3 sequences, about 17% of them singletons. Specimen: whole blood. Every receptor here comes from an adult who was a healthcare worker with PCR-confirmed SARS-CoV-2 infection or an uninfected control (not recorded which). Each CDR3 is given with its conserved first and last residue. The order of the fields is J gene, V gene, CDR3 protein.

TRBJ1-6	TRBV3-1	CASSQEAGDYNSPLHF
TRBJ2-7	TRBV5-4	CASSLRPNSYEQYF
TRBJ2-5	TRBV30	CAWSVRDLPQETQYF
TRBJ1-2	TRBV6-5	CASSHPPGQAYGYTF
TRBJ2-4	TRBV29-1	CSVEPEGAASQYF
TRBJ1-6	TRBV6-1	CASSKTGPLGNSPLHF
TRBJ1-4	TRBV6-5	CASSQAFRTNEKLFF
TRBJ2-4	TRBV29-1	CSVSRERNIQYF
TRBJ2-5	TRBV12-3/TRBV12-4	CASNSGTGRETQYF
TRBJ1-5	TRBV5-1	CASSLTGGLQPQHF
TRBJ2-7	TRBV6-1	CASKSGLAGTYEQYF
TRBJ2-1	TRBV18	CASSTTSGDWGEQFF
TRBJ2-1	TRBV12-3/TRBV12-4	CASSLIGTRSYNEQFF
TRBJ1-6	TRBV7-2	CASSLDRERTPLHF
TRBJ2-2	TRBV7-6	CASSLIPSGSSTGELFF
TRBJ2-3	TRBV27	CASSLSPLVAGGTDTQYF
TRBJ2-3	TRBV7-9	CASSAAGTGTDTQYF
TRBJ2-2	TRBV7-6	CASSPIPGAADTGELFF